Sequencing of this T cell receptor (delta chain) was carried out in a study of fetal and pediatric gammadelta thymocytes (dated by TCRdb to between 2021 and 2022). Looking at the study overall: The bulk gammadelta thymocyte repertoires combined previously published and newly generated, unpublished data and were used to strengthen a single-cell study of gammadelta thymocyte development. A total of 10 or so subjects, comprising 3 fetal thymus donors and 7 pediatric thymus donors, were covered by the bulk gammadelta thymocyte repertoire set. The bulk gammadelta thymocyte repertoires combined unpublished data with previously published data (refs 27,28). Bulk TCR repertoire data were included to raise the number of subjects and reinforce the CDR3 publicity analysis. Beyond this particular receptor, the publication reports: Fetal gammadelta thymocyte repertoires were previously reported to be enriched for TRDV2, TRGV8 and TRGV9 usage, low N additions and public CDR3s compared with post-natal repertoires.

Thymocytes were stained with Zombie NIR viability dye plus antibodies to CD3 (UCHT1), TCRgammadelta (11F2), TCRVgamma9 (IMMU360) and TCRVdelta2 (IMMU389). TRD and TRG CDR3 repertoires were generated in bulk, separately, from sorted Vgamma9Vdelta2 and nonVgamma9Vdelta2 gammadelta thymocytes obtained from human fetal and pediatric thymuses. In Belgium, pediatric thymus tissue was obtained from children undergoing cardiac surgery. The pediatric thymus donors included in the study ranged in age from about 1 to 11 years. Thymic cell suspensions from fetal and post-natal thymuses were prepared as previously described. NonVgamma9Vdelta2 thymocytes were sorted as CD3+ gammadeltaTCR+ cells that did not have the Vgamma9+Vdelta2+ phenotype. Cells were sorted on a FACS Aria III cell sorter (BD Biosciences). Turning to this clone: Its antigen is not yet known. Base qualities were left out, and no much larger clone turns up one base away.

TCRdb shows the sequencer as Illumina MiSeq. Processing in the source paper ran as follows. For publicity analysis, the Vgamma9Vdelta2 and nonVgamma9Vdelta2 bulk CDR3 files were merged for each subject into one combined repertoire per subject. Using base R and dplyr, each CDR3 amino acid sequence was checked across 9 single-cell datasets and about 11 bulk repertoires to give a publicity score ranging from 0 to 19. TCRdb reprocessed the public reads with the caller CATT; rows with the same DNA were merged afterwards. The V and J calls follow TCRdb's processing rather than the paper's. The sample contains over a thousand delta-chain clones, about a third of them found a single time. The ten largest make up roughly 6.9% of the sample. The CDR3 spans 12 residues, from the cysteine through the phenylalanine. Just the 36-base CDR3 DNA is kept, in frame starting at base 1.

The TCR originated in a child who underwent cardiac surgery and was recorded as healthy. The J gene was identified as TRDJ1, and no V gene was called. Material for sequencing was non-Vgamma9Vdelta2 gamma-delta T cells from the thymus. In the paper's terms, the cell subset or site label means: CD3+gammadeltaTCR+ thymocytes not co-expressing Vgamma9 and Vdelta2. The CDR3 reads as follows: CAWGFYTDKLIF. DNA sequence: TGCGCATGGGGGTTTTACACCGATAAACTCATCTTT.